Sequencing of this T cell receptor (beta chain) was carried out in a study of beta chain features in type 1 diabetes. Study-level information: Across all samples, 100 million to 130 million sorted cells were examined.

The study's findings and limits: Patients with Type 1 diabetes showed moderately but significantly shorter TCRB CDR3s in all four CD4+ subsets.

Regarding this clone: Its antigen is undetermined.

What was sequenced were expressed TCRB transcripts, since all of the isolated RNA had been reverse transcribed. Profiled with immunoSEQ multiplex PCR; TCRdb holds only in-frame clones, not every one. The table lists about 650,000 clones, 9.5% to 15% of them singletons, with more than 0.1% in the top ten. The clonotype was recovered from a man younger than 40 with type 1 diabetes. Input material: naive CD4+ T cells from blood.

The CDR3 region is CASSGNPGQGDNEQFF. The CDR3 DNA sequence: TGTGCCAGCAGCGGGAACCCGGGACAGGGAGACAATGAGCAGTTCTTC. The chain employs TRBV28 and TRBJ2-1; 9 bases are a match to TRBD1. This CDR3 region has 16 residues. V shed 6 bases, J shed 5 bases, and the junction held 11 bases outside the gene matches. Germline V gene sequence: CDR1 MDHEN, CDR2 SYDVKM.